This TCR beta chain is from a study of T cell repertoires in aging, cancer and after chemotherapy. Looking at the study overall: Donor ages fell into six groups from 30 or younger up to 70 or older.

Multiplex touch-down PCR with TRB-A/B primers amplified rearranged V-D-J TRB sequences. TCRdb passed the multiplex PCR reads through MiXCR, listing each CDR3 protein once. The table has 950 or so distinct CDR3 sequences, about 30% seen once; the top ten hold roughly 13%. This clonotype is classed as large. TCR beta rearrangements were amplified from peripheral blood genomic DNA. Germline V gene data show CDR1 as SQVTM and CDR2 as ANQGSEA. This CDR3 has 15 amino acids. V was cut by 5 bases and J by 6 bases, with 20 bases left in between. This chain uses TRBV29-1 with TRBJ2-1; perhaps TRBD2 as D (6 bases). The sequence was collected from a human donor with a blood cancer. Specimen: blood. The CDR3 is CSVTDPFRRGNEQFF. For the CDR3, the DNA is TGCAGCGTTACTGACCCCTTTAGGAGGGGCAATGAGCAGTTCTTC.